This T cell receptor beta chain was captured in a study of T cells in Graves' hyperthyroidism and ophthalmopathy. Study conclusions and caveats: A model using 13 V-J features told ophthalmopathy apart from stable hyperthyroidism. Most clonotypes expanded in thyroid above 0.001 were likewise present in blood.

Between the trimmed V and J ends, which lost 4 bases and 1 base, there was a span of 7 bases. CDR3 length: 13 residues. CDR1 and CDR2 from the germline V gene are MNHNS and SASEGT. RNA transcripts gave rise to amplified TCR beta CDR3 regions. Primed by the HTBI set, a first-round RT-PCR was run on the TCR CDR3. TCRdb re-derived calls from the multiplex PCR reads in MiXCR, one entry per CDR3 protein. The table lists approximately 520,000 distinct CDR3 sequences, around 22% of them singletons. Among ophthalmopathy patients, the Clinical Activity Score reached at least 3, the NOSPECS grade reached at least 4, and duration remained under 3 months. Out of approximately 10 ml of fresh peripheral blood came the PBMCs. This clonotype was recorded many times. Its antigen is not known.

This TCR derives from a woman aged 25 to 45 with Graves' ophthalmopathy. This chain connects TRBV6-1 to TRBJ1-2, with D unclear. Material for sequencing was blood. The CDR3 DNA reads as TGTGCCAGCAGTGCGGAACTTAACTATGGCTACACCTTC. Protein: CASSAELNYGYTF.